This paragraph reports one T cell receptor (beta chain). J gave up 0 bases and V 0 bases, and 5 bases lay outside the gene matches. The CDR3 has 16 amino acids. Germline V gene lookup returns CDR1 MGHRA and CDR2 YSYEKL. The study drew participants aged about 18 to 89 years from under 30 US areas. In assigning cohorts, the study relied on participant-reported clinical history. The data derive from a study of blood T cell repertoires in COVID-19. In the study overall: Samples taken during acute and convalescent COVID-19 were collected in the United States, Italy and Spain.

The protocol was immunoSEQ multiplex PCR, while the TCRdb copy is restricted to in-frame clones and leaves out a portion. The sample carries 150,000 to 200,000 clones, roughly 88% recorded once. The chain is built from TRBV4-1 and TRBJ2-7; 7 bases fit TRBD2. Material for sequencing was PBMCs or T cells enriched from blood (not recorded which). The clonotype originates from a man in his 70s who had been exposed to COVID-19. CDR3 nucleotides: TGCGCCAGCAGCCAAGATGCTAGCGGAAGCTCCTACGAGCAGTACTTC. Protein: CASSQDASGSSYEQYF.